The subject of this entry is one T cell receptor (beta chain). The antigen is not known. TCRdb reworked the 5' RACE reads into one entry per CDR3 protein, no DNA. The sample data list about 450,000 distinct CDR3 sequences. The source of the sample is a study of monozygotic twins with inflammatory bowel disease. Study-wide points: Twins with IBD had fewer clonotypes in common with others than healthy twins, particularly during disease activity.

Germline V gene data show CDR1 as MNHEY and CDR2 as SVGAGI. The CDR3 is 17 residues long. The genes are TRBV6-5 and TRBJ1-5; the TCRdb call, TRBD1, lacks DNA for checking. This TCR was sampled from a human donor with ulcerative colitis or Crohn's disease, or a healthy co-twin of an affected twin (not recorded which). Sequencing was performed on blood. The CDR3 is CASSYGTGAAGNQPQHF.